This T cell receptor beta chain was captured in a study of cytomegalovirus exposure and HLA in healthy donors. Vbeta (60) and Jbeta (13) primers were used in the PCR. TCRdb keeps only in-frame clones here, not all; method: immunoSEQ multiplex PCR. Found here are 100,000 to 130,000 clones, roughly 70% of them singletons; the top ten hold roughly 15%. Study-wide points: The study carried out a later analysis of TCR beta sequences. It associated around 17,000 of them with specific HLA alleles at a false discovery rate of 0.05. Most observed TCR sequences were rare, whereas some public TCRs were detected in many donors.

V lost 1 base, J lost 11 bases, and 13 bases lay in between. Germline lookup yields CDR1 SEHNR and CDR2 FQNEAQ (reference sequence). The CDR3 is made up of 13 amino acids. With respect to this clone: The antigen is undetermined.

Sequencing used PBMCs. The receptor's source is a woman aged 40-49 years in good health and CMV-seropositive. The chain combines TRBV7-9 with TRBJ2-3, with D perhaps TRBD2 (6 bases). The CDR3 loop is CASSLELGLRQYF. In DNA form, the CDR3 reads TGTGCCAGCAGCTTAGAGTTGGGACTGAGGCAGTATTTT.